This TCR beta chain was captured in a study of tumor-infiltrating lymphocytes in oesophageal squamous cell carcinoma. TCRdb called the PCR reads again in MiXCR, with one record for every CDR3 protein. This table has about 22,000 distinct CDR3 sequences, about 35% appearing once. The CDR3 sequence is 13 residues long. Between the trimmed V and J ends, which lost 7 bases and 2 bases, there was a span of 10 bases. Germline-derived CDR1 and CDR2 are MDHEN and SYDVKM. The source material was esophageal tumor tissue. V is TRBV28 and J is TRBJ2-3; no definite D call. This TCR was sampled from a female donor with esophageal squamous cell carcinoma. This chain's CDR3 is CASNPTDTDTQYF. As DNA, the CDR3 is TGTGCCAGCAATCCCACGGACACAGATACGCAGTATTTT.